This TCR beta chain is from a study of T cell repertoires in cytomegalovirus infection. Study context: Selection of CMV epitopes for the study included recently identified HLA-C-restricted and well-studied HLA-B-restricted ones. It was the public TCR beta signatures that indicated both CMV infection and matching HLA type.

TCRdb itself ran the reads through MiXCR, one entry per CDR3 protein. This table holds about 900,000 distinct CDR3 sequences, approximately 31% found once. Study-level points and caveats: Public TCR beta family frequency separated CMV-and-HLA carriers, including in an independent cohort. The ex vivo response showed dominance by HLA-C-restricted CMV-specific TCR beta clonotypes.

From germline, CDR1 is LNHDA and CDR2 SQIVND (reference sequence). The CDR3 extends over 12 amino acids. A note on this clonotype: Its antigen remains unidentified. Germline is not matched at one junction end, which may reflect a read error.

The gene calls are TRBV19 and TRBJ1-1; D is ambiguous. This receptor was identified in a human donor in good health (CMV status not recorded). Some clones in this sample may be carry-over from other donors' samples. Source: cultured CD8+ T cells from PBMCs, taken from culture after CMV antigen stimulation. The CDR3, as DNA: TGTGCCAGTAGTATCGGTGCCTCCGGGGAGATCTTT. Translation gives CASSIGASGEIF. The full variable domain, its missing parts supplied by reference TRBV19 and TRBJ1-1, is DGGITQSPKYLFRKEGQNVTLSCEQNLNHDAMYWYRQDPGQGLRLIYYSQIVNDFQKGDIAEGYSVSREKKESFPLTVTSAQKNPTAFYLCASSIGASGEIFGQGTRLTVV.